The source of this T cell receptor (beta chain) is a study of regulatory T cells in long-lasting Graves disease. Turning to this clonotype: What it recognizes is unknown.

TCR beta libraries were built with iRepertoire HTBI primers and Arm-PCR of CDR3 regions. One entry per CDR3 protein results from TCRdb running MiXCR on the multiplex PCR reads. The table lists over 500,000 distinct CDR3 sequences, about 15% of them singletons. Time point described: newly diagnosed GD, antithyroid drugs for less than 3 months. PBMC-derived RNA was used for the TCR library. Study-level results: Because few samples were included, accuracy may have been lower. Persistent patients shared 2,741 public clonotypes among themselves. Newly diagnosed patients shared fewer, at some 900.

These records were also assigned to another study, of T cells in Graves' hyperthyroidism and ophthalmopathy.

The TCR was taken from a woman aged 25 to 39 with Graves disease. The sample was peripheral blood mononuclear cells (PBMCs), taken at new diagnosis, from a patient treated with antithyroid drugs.

This CDR3 is CASMREQPQHF. CDR3 coding DNA: TGTGCCAGTATGAGGGAGCAGCCCCAGCATTTT. The chain uses TRBV19 and TRBJ1-5, with no clear D. The V gene's germline CDR1 is LNHDA and CDR2 SQIVND (reference sequence). V dropped 7 bases and J dropped 7 bases, with 8 bases sitting between them. The CDR3 has 11 residues.